This TCR beta chain comes out of a study of blood T cell repertoires in COVID-19. The CDR3 runs to 16 residues. The germline CDR1 and CDR2 sequences are SGHAT and FQNNGV. V shed 0 bases, J shed 6 bases, and the junction held 7 bases outside the gene matches. The assay was immunoSEQ multiplex PCR, and TCRdb's table has in-frame clones only and misses some. Here the sample spans roughly 43,000 clones, less than 70% being singletons. This TCR came from a man aged 80 or over with acute or convalescent COVID-19. The chain joins TRBV11-2 to TRBJ2-1; 8 bases map to TRBD1. Sequencing was carried out using peripheral blood. In nucleotides, the CDR3 is TGTGCCAGCAGCTTAGAGACAGGGGTACCGGGCAATGAGCAGTTCTTC. Translated: CASSLETGVPGNEQFF.